Below, 27 T cell receptor beta chains from the same sample are listed, as sequenced in a study of shared clonotypes between healthy human individuals. Clones were read by immunoSEQ multiplex PCR, and TCRdb kept only the in-frame ones, dropping some. The table lists hundreds of thousands of clones, around 77% of them singletons. Sequenced material: PBMCs. These TCRs come from a middle-aged woman in good health. Some clones in this sample may be carry-over from other donors' samples.

J is TRBJ1-1 and V is TRBV7-8; no reliable D call. V lost 5 bases to trimming and J lost 3 bases, with 4 bases between them. The germline gives CDR1 SGHVS, CDR2 FQNEAQ. This CDR3 comprises 11 residues. CDR3 in amino acids: CASSPHTEAFF. CDR3 nucleotide sequence: TGTGCCAGCAGCCCGCACACTGAAGCTTTCTTT.

V usage is TRBV30 and J usage is TRBJ2-1, with a possible D match to TRBD2 (6 bases). Germline V gives CDR1 GTSNPN, CDR2 SVGIG (reference sequence). The V end was cut by 0 bases, the J end by 2 bases, with 14 bases between. There are 16 residues in the CDR3. CDR3 DNA sequence: TGTGCCTGGAGTGTACGTGGGCGGGGACCCTACAATGAGCAGTTCTTC. Protein sequence: CAWSVRGRGPYNEQFF. Complete variable domain (other parts from reference TRBV30 and TRBJ2-1): SQTIHQWPATLVQPVGSPLSLECTVEGTSNPNLYWYRQAAGRGLQLLFYSVGIGQISSEVPQNLSASRPQDRQFILSSKKLLLSDSGFYLCAWSVRGRGPYNEQFFGPGTRLTVL.

The gene calls are TRBV11-2 and TRBJ2-5; no firm D call. The V gene lost 4 bases and the J gene lost 4 bases, with 10 bases spanning the gap. Germline values: CDR1 SGHAT, CDR2 FQNNGV. The CDR3 runs to 13 residues. In DNA form, the CDR3 reads TGTGCCAGCAGCTCCTCGGCCCGAGAGACCCAGTACTTC. It specifies CASSSSARETQYF.

The rearrangement joins TRBV6-6 to TRBJ1-4; tentative D call: TRBD1 (6 bases). The germline V gene has CDR1 MNHNY and CDR2 SVGAGI (reference sequence). This CDR3 contains 14 residues. V lost 6 bases, J lost 7 bases, and 15 bases lay in between. As DNA, the CDR3 is TGTGCCAGCAGGGAACAGGGAGAGGCTGAAAAACTGTTTTTT. Encoded protein: CASREQGEAEKLFF.

The table lists this clone with a few counts. The chain recombines TRBV2 with TRBJ2-5; D is uncertain. The germline V and J ends were trimmed by 7 bases and 5 bases, with 11 bases remaining between them. The CDR3 is 12 amino acids. Per the germline V gene, CDR1 is SNHLY and CDR2 is FYNNEI. In nucleotides, the CDR3 is TGTGCCAGCACCCCAGGCTATGAGACCCAGTACTTC. This translates into CASTPGYETQYF.

The gene calls are TRBV6-1 and TRBJ2-7, with 9 bases fitting TRBD2. Germline CDR1 reads MNHNS; CDR2 reads SASEGT. The trim removed 10 bases at V and 4 bases at J, leaving 11 bases unmatched. The CDR3 contains 14 residues. This chain's CDR3 is CATVTTSGLYEQYF. The CDR3 DNA reads as TGTGCCACAGTAACCACTAGCGGGTTATACGAGCAGTACTTC.

The sample holds one count of this clone. The chain has TRBV6-6 and TRBJ2-1; the match to TRBD1 covers 10 bases. The V gene end was trimmed by 6 bases and the J gene end by 9 bases; junction bases not matched to a gene: 8. Germline V gives CDR1 MNHNY, CDR2 SVGAGI (reference sequence). The CDR3 covers 14 residues. The CDR3 here is CASRSGTGVVEQFF. The CDR3 region has the DNA TGTGCCAGCAGGTCCGGGACAGGGGTTGTTGAGCAGTTCTTC.

The chain carries TRBV7-2 and TRBJ1-2; tentative D call: TRBD1 (6 bases). The germline V and J ends were trimmed by 4 bases and 4 bases, with 13 bases remaining between them. The CDR3 runs to 14 residues. Germline values: CDR1 SGHTA, CDR2 FQGNSA. The CDR3 spells CASSSATGSYGYTF. For the CDR3, the DNA is TGTGCCAGCAGCTCTGCGACAGGATCCTATGGCTACACCTTC.

The rearrangement joins TRBV25-1 to TRBJ2-7; 7 nucleotides match TRBD1. Unmatched junction bases numbered 9, after V lost 4 bases and J lost 3 bases. The CDR3 is made up of 15 amino acids. Germline assignment: CDR1 MGHDK and CDR2 SYGVNS. The CDR3 sequence: CASSGGQQINYEQYF. In nucleotides, the CDR3 is TGTGCCAGCAGTGGGGGACAGCAAATAAACTACGAGCAGTACTTC.

This chain connects TRBV7-2 to TRBJ2-7; D possibly corresponds to TRBD2 (5 bases). Germline V gene lookup returns CDR1 SGHTA and CDR2 FQGNSA. Trimming removed 1 base at V and 2 bases at J, with 15 bases between. The CDR3 spans 16 residues. CDR3 residues: CASSLESGTPPYEQYF. CDR3 in DNA: TGTGCCAGCAGCTTAGAGAGCGGAACCCCACCCTACGAGCAGTACTTC.

This clone has only a few counts. This chain joins TRBV9 and TRBJ2-2; 9 bases line up with TRBD1. The CDR3 loop spans 16 amino acids. The germline V gene has CDR1 SGDLS and CDR2 YYNGEE. V shed 6 bases and J 5 bases; nucleotides not matched to a gene: 11. This chain's CDR3 is CASTPGGTGTTGELFF. The DNA for the CDR3 is TGTGCCAGCACCCCAGGCGGGACAGGGACAACCGGGGAGCTGTTTTTT.

Note on this clone: The sample holds other DNA sequences that translate to the same CDR3. In nucleotides, the CDR3 is TGCGCCAGCAGCCTAGGGACAGCCCAAGAGACCCAGTACTTC. This sequence encodes CASSLGTAQETQYF. The chain links TRBV5-1 to TRBJ2-5; TRBD1 aligns across 7 bases. Germline lookup yields CDR1 SGHRS and CDR2 YFSETQ. The CDR3 sequence is 14 residues long. J lost 1 base, V lost 4 bases, and 4 bases had no gene match.

This chain connects TRBV29-1 to TRBJ2-1; a weak D match, TRBD2 (5 bases). Looked up from germline, CDR1 is SQVTM and CDR2 is ANQGSEA. The CDR3 spans 13 residues. Between the trimmed V and J ends, which lost 2 bases and 8 bases, there was a span of 13 bases. Written as DNA, the CDR3 is TGCAGCGTTGAATTACGGGGTTTGGATGAGCAGTTCTTC. Encoded protein: CSVELRGLDEQFF.

This chain connects TRBV7-9 to TRBJ2-7; D is uncertain. This CDR3 is 12 amino acids long. CDR1 and CDR2 (germline): SEHNR, FQNEAQ (reference sequence). Between the trimmed V and J ends, which lost 5 bases and 3 bases, there was a span of 8 bases. For the CDR3, the DNA is TGTGCCAGCAGCCTACTCTTCTACGAGCAGTACTTC. Its protein product is CASSLLFYEQYF.

This clone was seen only once. This chain links TRBV6-4 with TRBJ1-1; maybe TRBD1 (6 bases). With 2 bases removed from V and 1 base from J, the gap between germline ends came to 11 bases. CDR1 and CDR2 from the germline V gene are MRHNA and SNTAGT. The CDR3 covers 15 residues. The CDR3 reads CASSDGPTGNTEAFF. The CDR3 DNA follows: TGTGCCAGCAGTGACGGCCCGACAGGGAACACTGAAGCTTTCTTT.

V usage is TRBV28 and J usage is TRBJ2-7; 12 nucleotides align to TRBD2. V lost 5 bases to trimming and J lost 6 bases; unmatched junction nucleotides: 14. Looked up from germline, CDR1 is MDHEN and CDR2 is SYDVKM. CDR3 size: 17 residues. The CDR3, as DNA: TGTGCCAGCAGTCCCCCACGGACGACTAGCGGGAGAAGCGAGCAGTACTTC. Amino acid sequence: CASSPPRTTSGRSEQYF. The full variable domain, its missing parts supplied by reference TRBV28 and TRBJ2-7, is DVKVTQSSRYLVKRTGEKVFLECVQDMDHENMFWYRQDPGLGLRLIYFSYDVKMKEKGDIPEGYSVSREKKERFSLILESASTNQTSMYLCASSPPRTTSGRSEQYFGPGTRLTVT.

In this sample, this clone turned up a few times. The genes are TRBV7-8 and TRBJ2-7; D is unclear. The V end was cut by 5 bases, the J end by 2 bases, with 4 bases between. The germline V gene has CDR1 SGHVS and CDR2 FQNEAQ. CDR3 length: 11 residues. The CDR3 nucleotides read TGTGCCAGCAGCACCACCTACGAGCAGTACTTC. This sequence encodes CASSTTYEQYF.

This clone has only one observation. CDR3 nucleotides: TGTGCCAGCGGGAAATCACAGTTTTCTAATGAAAAACTGTTTTTT. Translation gives CASGKSQFSNEKLFF. The gene calls are TRBV6-4 and TRBJ1-4; D gene ambiguous. The germline V gene has CDR1 MRHNA and CDR2 SNTAGT. Trimming left V 8 bases short and J 3 bases short, with 16 bases between. The CDR3 totals 15 residues.

This clone was seen only a few times. V usage is TRBV19 and J usage is TRBJ2-7; 8 bases are shared with TRBD1. The V gene end was trimmed by 4 bases and the J gene end by 2 bases; junction bases not matched to a gene: 7. CDR1 LNHDA and CDR2 SQIVND come from the germline V gene (reference sequence). The CDR3 totals 15 residues. The DNA of the CDR3 is TGTGCCAGTAGTAACTCAGGGGGCGGCACCTACGAGCAGTACTTC. Amino acids: CASSNSGGGTYEQYF.

This clone was recorded many times. CDR3 in DNA: TGTGCCAGCAGCGCCTGGGGGGGCGTCTCCTACAATGAGCAGTTCTTC. This gives the protein CASSAWGGVSYNEQFF. V is TRBV7-9 and J is TRBJ2-1, with D maybe TRBD2 (7 bases). The CDR3 sequence is 16 residues long. V was pared by 5 bases and J by 0 bases, with 14 bases between. Germline values: CDR1 SEHNR, CDR2 FQNEAQ (reference sequence).

This chain uses TRBV9 with TRBJ2-5; D may correspond to TRBD1 or TRBD2 (5 bases each). V was shortened by 1 base and J by 5 bases, with 15 bases between the two germline ends. The CDR3 loop spans 15 amino acids. Germline assignment: CDR1 SGDLS and CDR2 YYNGEE. The CDR3 nucleotides are TGTGCCAGCAGCGTAATCGGGGACCGCCGGGAGACCCAGTACTTC. Residues: CASSVIGDRRETQYF.

The chain uses TRBV5-4 and TRBJ2-7; D possibly uses TRBD1 or TRBD2 (5 bases each). V lost 5 bases to trimming and J lost 2 bases, with 14 bases between them. The germline gives CDR1 SGHNT, CDR2 YYREEE (reference sequence). The CDR3 length is 14 residues. CDR3 nucleotides: TGTGCCAGCAGATCCGGGACGGGGCCCTACGAGCAGTACTTC. It specifies CASRSGTGPYEQYF.

The chain combines TRBV6-1 with TRBJ2-5; possible D gene TRBD2, 6 bases. The J call is doubtful: the DNA matches TRBJ2-7 better. The CDR3 has 16 residues. The germline gives CDR1 MNHNS, CDR2 SASEGT. The DNA for the CDR3 is TGTGCCAGCAGTGAAGTAGGTGGGGTGGCGGGGTACGAGCAGTACTTC. This encodes CASSEVGGVAGYEQYF.

The V call is TRBV28, the J call TRBJ2-1, with D unresolved. Germline CDR1 is MDHEN and CDR2 is SYDVKM. Trimming removed 5 bases from V and 0 bases from J, with 5 bases in between. The CDR3 has 13 residues. The CDR3 DNA reads as TGTGCCAGCAGTCCCCACTCCTACAATGAGCAGTTCTTC. Translating it yields CASSPHSYNEQFF.

This clone was seen just once. V and J are TRBV30 and TRBJ2-5; maybe TRBD1 (6 bases). Germline CDR1 reads GTSNPN; CDR2 reads SVGIG (reference sequence). The V gene lost 0 bases and the J gene lost 1 base, with 12 bases spanning the gap. The CDR3 runs to 15 residues. The CDR3 DNA sequence: TGTGCCTGGAGTGTACAGTGGACAGCCCAAGAGACCCAGTACTTC. Translating gives CAWSVQWTAQETQYF.

The V call is TRBV6-1, the J call TRBJ2-5, with D possibly TRBD1 on 6 matching bases. The CDR3 loop spans 13 amino acids. The V gene's germline CDR1 is MNHNS and CDR2 SASEGT. V was shortened by 10 bases and J by 4 bases, with 16 bases between the two germline ends. CDR3 coding DNA: TGTGCCATCCAACAGGGAACGTTAGAGACCCAGTACTTC. Translating gives CAIQQGTLETQYF.

V is TRBV19 and J is TRBJ2-1, with 8 bases that match TRBD2. V gave up 5 bases and J gave up 2 bases; unmatched junction bases: 2. The CDR3 is 14 residues long. Germline loops: CDR1 LNHDA, CDR2 SQIVND (reference sequence). The CDR3 spells CASSRGRPYNEQFF. CDR3 nucleotides: TGTGCCAGTAGTCGCGGGAGGCCCTACAATGAGCAGTTCTTC. The full variable domain, its missing parts supplied by reference TRBV19 and TRBJ2-1, is DGGITQSPKYLFRKEGQNVTLSCEQNLNHDAMYWYRQDPGQGLRLIYYSQIVNDFQKGDIAEGYSVSREKKESFPLTVTSAQKNPTAFYLCASSRGRPYNEQFFGPGTRLTVL.